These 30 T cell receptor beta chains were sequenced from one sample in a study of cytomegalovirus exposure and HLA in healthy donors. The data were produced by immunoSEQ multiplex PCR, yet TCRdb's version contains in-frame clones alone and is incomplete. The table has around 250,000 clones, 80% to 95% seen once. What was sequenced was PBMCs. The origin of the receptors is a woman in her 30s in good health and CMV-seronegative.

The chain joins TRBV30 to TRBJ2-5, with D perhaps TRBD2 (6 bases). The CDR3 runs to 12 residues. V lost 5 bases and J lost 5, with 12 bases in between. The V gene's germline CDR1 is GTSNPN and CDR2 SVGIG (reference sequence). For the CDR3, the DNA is TGTGCCTGGGTCACGGAGGGGGAGACCCAGTACTTC. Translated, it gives CAWVTEGETQYF.

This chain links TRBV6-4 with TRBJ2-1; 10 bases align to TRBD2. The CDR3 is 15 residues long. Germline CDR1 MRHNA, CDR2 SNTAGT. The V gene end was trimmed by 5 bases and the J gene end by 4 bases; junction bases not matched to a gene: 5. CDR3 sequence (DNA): TGTGCCAGCAGTCAACTAGCGGGACCTTACAATGAGCAGTTCTTC. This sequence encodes CASSQLAGPYNEQFF.

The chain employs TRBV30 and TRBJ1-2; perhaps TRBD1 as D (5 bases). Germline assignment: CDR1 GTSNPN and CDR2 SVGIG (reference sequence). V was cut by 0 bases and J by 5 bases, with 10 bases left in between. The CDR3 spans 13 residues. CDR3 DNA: TGTGCCTGGAGTGTACTAGAGGGGTATGGCTACACCTTC. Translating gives CAWSVLEGYGYTF.

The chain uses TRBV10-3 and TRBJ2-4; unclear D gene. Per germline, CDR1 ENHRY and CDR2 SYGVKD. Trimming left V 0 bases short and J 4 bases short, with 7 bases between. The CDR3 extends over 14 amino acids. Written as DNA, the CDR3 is TGTGCCATCAGTGAGTCGAGCGAGAAAAACATTCAGTACTTC. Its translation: CAISESSEKNIQYF.

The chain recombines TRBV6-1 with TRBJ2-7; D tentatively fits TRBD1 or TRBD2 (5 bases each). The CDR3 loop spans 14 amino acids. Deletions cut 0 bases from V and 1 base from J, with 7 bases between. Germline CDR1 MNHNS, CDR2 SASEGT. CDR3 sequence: CASSEAGRSYEQYF. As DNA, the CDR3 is TGTGCCAGCAGTGAAGCGGGACGATCCTACGAGCAGTACTTC.

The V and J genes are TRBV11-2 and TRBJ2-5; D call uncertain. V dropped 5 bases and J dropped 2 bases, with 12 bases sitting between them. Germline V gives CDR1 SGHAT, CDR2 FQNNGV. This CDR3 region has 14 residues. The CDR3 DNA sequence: TGTGCCAGCAGCCCAGATACCGGGCAAGAGACCCAGTACTTC. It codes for CASSPDTGQETQYF.

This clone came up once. CDR3 bases: TGTGCCAGCAGGGTTAGGGCCAGGAATCAGCCCCAGCATTTT. Translating gives CASRVRARNQPQHF. V and J are TRBV6-5 and TRBJ1-5, with unresolved D. This CDR3 spans 14 amino acids. Germline CDR1 MNHEY, CDR2 SVGAGI. V shed 6 bases and J shed 4 bases, with 13 bases lying between them.

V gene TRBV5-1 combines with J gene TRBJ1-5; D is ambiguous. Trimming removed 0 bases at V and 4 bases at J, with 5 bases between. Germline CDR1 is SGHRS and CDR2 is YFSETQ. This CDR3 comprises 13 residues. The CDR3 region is CASSLGLNQPQHF. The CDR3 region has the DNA TGCGCCAGCAGCTTGGGGTTGAATCAGCCCCAGCATTTT.

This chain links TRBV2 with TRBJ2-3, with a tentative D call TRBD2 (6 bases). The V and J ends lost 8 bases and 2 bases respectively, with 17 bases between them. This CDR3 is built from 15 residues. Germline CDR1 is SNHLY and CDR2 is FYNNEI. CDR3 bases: TGTGCCAGCGAAACGAGAGTAGCGGCCACAGATACGCAGTATTTT. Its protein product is CASETRVAATDTQYF. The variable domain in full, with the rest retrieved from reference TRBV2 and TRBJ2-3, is EPEVTQTPSHQVTQMGQEVILRCVPISNHLYFYWYRQILGQKVEFLVSFYNNEISEKSEIFDDQFSVERPDGSNFTLKIRSTKLEDSAMYFCASETRVAATDTQYFGPGTRLTVL.

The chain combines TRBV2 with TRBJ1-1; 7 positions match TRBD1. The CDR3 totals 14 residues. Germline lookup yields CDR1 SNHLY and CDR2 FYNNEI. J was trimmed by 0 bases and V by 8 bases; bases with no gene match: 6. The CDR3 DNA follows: TGTGCCAGCGGCAGGGGACAGATGAACACTGAAGCTTTCTTT. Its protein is CASGRGQMNTEAFF.

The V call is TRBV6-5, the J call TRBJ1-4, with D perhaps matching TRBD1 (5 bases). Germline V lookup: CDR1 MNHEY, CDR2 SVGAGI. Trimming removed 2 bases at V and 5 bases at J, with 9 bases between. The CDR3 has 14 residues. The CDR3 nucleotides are TGTGCCAGCAGTTACAGAGGGGTCAATGAAAAACTGTTTTTT. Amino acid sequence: CASSYRGVNEKLFF.

CDR3 loop: CASSFGGGPYEQYF. The CDR3 DNA sequence: TGTGCCAGCAGTTTCGGAGGGGGACCCTACGAGCAGTACTTC. The chain is built from TRBV7-6 and TRBJ2-7; the D call may be TRBD1 or TRBD2 (6 bases each). The V and J ends lost 6 bases and 2 bases respectively, with 14 bases between them. Germline loops: CDR1 SGHVS, CDR2 FNYEAQ. CDR3 length: 14 residues.

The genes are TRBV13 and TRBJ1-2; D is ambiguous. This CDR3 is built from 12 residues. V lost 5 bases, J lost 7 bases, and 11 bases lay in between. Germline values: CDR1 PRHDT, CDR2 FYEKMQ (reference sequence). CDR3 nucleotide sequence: TGTGCCAGCAGCACTAGGGTGCCTGGCTACACCTTC. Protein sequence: CASSTRVPGYTF.

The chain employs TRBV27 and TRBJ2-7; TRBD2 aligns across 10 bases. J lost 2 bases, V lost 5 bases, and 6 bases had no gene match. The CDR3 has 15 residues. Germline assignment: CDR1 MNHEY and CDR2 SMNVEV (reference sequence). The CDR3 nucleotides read TGTGCCAGCAGTATCGGGACTAGCGACGCCTACGAGCAGTACTTC. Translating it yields CASSIGTSDAYEQYF.

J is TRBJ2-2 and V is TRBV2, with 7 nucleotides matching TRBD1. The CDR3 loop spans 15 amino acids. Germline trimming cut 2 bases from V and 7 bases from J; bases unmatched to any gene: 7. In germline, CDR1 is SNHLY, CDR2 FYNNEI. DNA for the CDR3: TGTGCCAGCAGTGAAAGCAGGGGGTACATCGGGGAGCTGTTTTTT. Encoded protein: CASSESRGYIGELFF.

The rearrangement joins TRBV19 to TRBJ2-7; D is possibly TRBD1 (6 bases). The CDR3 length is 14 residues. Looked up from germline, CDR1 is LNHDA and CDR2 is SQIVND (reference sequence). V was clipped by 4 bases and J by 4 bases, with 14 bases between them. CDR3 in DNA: TGTGCCAGTAGTAATCAGGGGTCCCTTTACGAGCAGTACTTC. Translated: CASSNQGSLYEQYF.

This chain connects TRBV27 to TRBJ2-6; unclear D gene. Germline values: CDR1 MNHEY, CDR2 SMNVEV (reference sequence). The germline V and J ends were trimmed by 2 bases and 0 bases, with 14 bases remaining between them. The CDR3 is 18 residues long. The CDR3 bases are TGTGCCAGCAGTTTAAGGATCCCGGTTGACTCTGGGGCCAACGTCCTGACTTTC. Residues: CASSLRIPVDSGANVLTF.

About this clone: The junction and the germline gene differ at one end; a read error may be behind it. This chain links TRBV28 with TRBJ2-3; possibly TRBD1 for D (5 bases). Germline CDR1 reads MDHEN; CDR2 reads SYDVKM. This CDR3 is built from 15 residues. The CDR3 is CASRRGGVGTYTQYF. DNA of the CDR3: TGTGCCAGCAGAAGGGGTGGGGTCGGCACATATACGCAGTATTTT.

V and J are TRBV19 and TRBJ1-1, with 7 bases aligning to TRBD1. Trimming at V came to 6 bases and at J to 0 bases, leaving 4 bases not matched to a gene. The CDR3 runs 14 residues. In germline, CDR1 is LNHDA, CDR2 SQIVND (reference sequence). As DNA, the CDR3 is TGTGCCAGTAGCCACAGGGGTATGAACACTGAAGCTTTCTTT. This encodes CASSHRGMNTEAFF.

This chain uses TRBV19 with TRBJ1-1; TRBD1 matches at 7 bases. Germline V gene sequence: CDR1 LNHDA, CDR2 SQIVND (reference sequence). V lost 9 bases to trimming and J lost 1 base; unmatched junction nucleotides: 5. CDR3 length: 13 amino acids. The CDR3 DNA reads TGTGCCAGCCGACAGGGACCGAACACTGAAGCTTTCTTT. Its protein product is CASRQGPNTEAFF.

CDR3 DNA sequence: TGTGCCAGCAGTTTAGAGGAATACAATGAGCAGTTCTTC. It encodes CASSLEEYNEQFF. The V gene is TRBV27, the J gene TRBJ2-1; the D is unclear. The CDR3 extends over 13 amino acids. Germline assignment: CDR1 MNHEY and CDR2 SMNVEV (reference sequence). V lost 2 bases and J lost 4, with 6 bases in between.

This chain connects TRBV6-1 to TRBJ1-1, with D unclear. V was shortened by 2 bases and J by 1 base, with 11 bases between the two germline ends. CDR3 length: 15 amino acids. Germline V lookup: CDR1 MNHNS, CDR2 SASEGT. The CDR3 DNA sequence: TGTGCCAGCAGTGAACTTTTGACACGGAACACTGAAGCTTTCTTT. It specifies CASSELLTRNTEAFF.

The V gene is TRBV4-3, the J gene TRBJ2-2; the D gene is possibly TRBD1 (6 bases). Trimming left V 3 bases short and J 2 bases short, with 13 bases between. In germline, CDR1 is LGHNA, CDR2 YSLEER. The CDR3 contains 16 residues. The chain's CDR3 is CASSHRQAPNTGELFF. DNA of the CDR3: TGCGCCAGCAGCCACAGACAGGCCCCTAACACCGGGGAGCTGTTTTTT.

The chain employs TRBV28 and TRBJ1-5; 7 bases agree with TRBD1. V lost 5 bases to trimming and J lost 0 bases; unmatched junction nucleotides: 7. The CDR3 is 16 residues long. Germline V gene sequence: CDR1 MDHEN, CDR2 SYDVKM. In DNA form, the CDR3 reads TGTGCCAGCAGTCTGGGACAGACCTATAGCAATCAGCCCCAGCATTTT. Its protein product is CASSLGQTYSNQPQHF.

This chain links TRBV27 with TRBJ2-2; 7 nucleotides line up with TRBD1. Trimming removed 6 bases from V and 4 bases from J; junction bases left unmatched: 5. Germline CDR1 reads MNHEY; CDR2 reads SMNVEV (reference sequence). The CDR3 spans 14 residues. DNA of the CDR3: TGTGCCAGCAGCTACGGGACAGCCACCGGGGAGCTGTTTTTT. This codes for CASSYGTATGELFF.

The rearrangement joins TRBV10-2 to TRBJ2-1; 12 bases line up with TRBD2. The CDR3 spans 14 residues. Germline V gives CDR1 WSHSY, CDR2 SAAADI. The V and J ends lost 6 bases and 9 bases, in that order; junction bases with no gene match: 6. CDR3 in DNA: TGCGCCAGCAGATCTAGCGGGAGGGGGAGTGAGCAGTTCTTC. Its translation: CASRSSGRGSEQFF.

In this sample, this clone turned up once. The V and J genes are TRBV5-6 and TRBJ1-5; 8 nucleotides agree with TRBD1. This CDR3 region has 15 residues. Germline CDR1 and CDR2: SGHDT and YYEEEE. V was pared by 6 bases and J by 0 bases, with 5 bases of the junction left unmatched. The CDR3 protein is CASTFGQGSNQPQHF. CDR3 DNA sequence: TGTGCCAGCACCTTTGGACAGGGTAGCAATCAGCCCCAGCATTTT. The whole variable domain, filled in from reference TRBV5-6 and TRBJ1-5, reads DAGVTQSPTHLIKTRGQQVTLRCSPKSGHDTVSWYQQALGQGPQFIFQYYEEEERQRGNFPDRFSGHQFPNYSSELNVNALLLGDSALYLCASTFGQGSNQPQHFGDGTRLSIL.

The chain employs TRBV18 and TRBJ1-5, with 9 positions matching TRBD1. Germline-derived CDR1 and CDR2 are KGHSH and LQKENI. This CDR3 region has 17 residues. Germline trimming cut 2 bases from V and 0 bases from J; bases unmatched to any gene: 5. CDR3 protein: CASSPGTGSYSNQPQHF. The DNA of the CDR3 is TGTGCCAGCTCACCAGGGACAGGGAGCTATAGCAATCAGCCCCAGCATTTT.

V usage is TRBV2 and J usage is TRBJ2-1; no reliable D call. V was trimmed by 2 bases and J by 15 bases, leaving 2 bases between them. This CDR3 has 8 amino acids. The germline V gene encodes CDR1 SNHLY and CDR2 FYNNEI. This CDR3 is CASSERFF. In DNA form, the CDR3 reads TGTGCCAGCAGTGAAAGGTTCTTC.

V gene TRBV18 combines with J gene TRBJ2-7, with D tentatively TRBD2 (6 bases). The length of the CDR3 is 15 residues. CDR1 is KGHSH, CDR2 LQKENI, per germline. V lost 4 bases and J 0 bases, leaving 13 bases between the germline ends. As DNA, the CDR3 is TGTGCCAGCTCACGCGTTGGGACTGACTCCTACGAGCAGTACTTC. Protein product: CASSRVGTDSYEQYF.